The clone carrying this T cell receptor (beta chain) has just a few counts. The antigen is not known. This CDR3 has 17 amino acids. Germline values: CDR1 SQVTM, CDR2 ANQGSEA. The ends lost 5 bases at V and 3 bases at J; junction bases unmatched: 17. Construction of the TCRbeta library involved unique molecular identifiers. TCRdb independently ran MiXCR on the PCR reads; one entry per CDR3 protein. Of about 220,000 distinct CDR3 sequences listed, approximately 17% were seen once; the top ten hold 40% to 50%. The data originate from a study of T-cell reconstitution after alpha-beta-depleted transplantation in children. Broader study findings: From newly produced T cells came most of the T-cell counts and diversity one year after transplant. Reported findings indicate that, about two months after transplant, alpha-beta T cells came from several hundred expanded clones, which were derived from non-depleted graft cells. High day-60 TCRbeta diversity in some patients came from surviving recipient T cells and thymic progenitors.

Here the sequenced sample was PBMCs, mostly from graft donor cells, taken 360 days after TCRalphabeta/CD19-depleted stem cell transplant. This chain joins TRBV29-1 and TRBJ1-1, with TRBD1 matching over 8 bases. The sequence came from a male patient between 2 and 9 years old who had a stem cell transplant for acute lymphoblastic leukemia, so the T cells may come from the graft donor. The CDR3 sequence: CSVRVGTGSVEYTEAFF. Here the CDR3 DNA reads TGCAGCGTTCGCGTGGGGACAGGTTCGGTAGAGTACACTGAAGCTTTCTTT.